The 9 T cell receptor beta chains below were found in one sample sequenced in a study of T cell responses to AZD1222 COVID-19 vaccine. Clones were sequenced by immunoSEQ multiplex PCR, and TCRdb holds only the in-frame ones, with some missing. The table includes 90,000 to 120,000 clones, 92% detected once. This specimen consisted of peripheral blood, obtained 28 days after the second AZD1222 dose. These receptors were obtained from an adult who received the AZD1222 COVID-19 vaccine.

The chain has TRBV29-1 and TRBJ2-5, with TRBD2 identical over 9 bases. This CDR3 comprises 14 residues. Germline V CDR1 and CDR2: SQVTM, ANQGSEA. With 4 bases clipped from V and 2 bases from J, the junction kept 5 bases outside the gene matches. Written as DNA, the CDR3 is TGCAGCGTTGGAGCCCTAGCGGGGCAAGAGACCCAGTACTTC. This sequence encodes CSVGALAGQETQYF.

The V and J genes are TRBV2 and TRBJ2-1; 9 bases map to TRBD1. Trimming cost V 7 bases and J 9 bases; bases outside gene matches: 7. The CDR3 has 13 amino acids. Germline CDR1 SNHLY, CDR2 FYNNEI. CDR3 residues: CASNLGQGGEQFF. The CDR3 DNA reads as TGTGCCAGCAATTTGGGACAGGGTGGTGAGCAGTTCTTC.

Only one count was recorded for this clone. The chain has TRBV7-2 and TRBJ2-5, with a tentative D call TRBD1 (6 bases). CDR1 SGHTA and CDR2 FQGNSA come from the germline V gene. The V end was cut by 1 base, the J end by 3 bases, with 12 bases between. The CDR3 spans 15 residues. The CDR3 is CASSLEGTGKETQYF. The CDR3 region has the DNA TGTGCCAGCAGCTTAGAGGGAACAGGGAAAGAGACCCAGTACTTC.

The gene calls are TRBV30 and TRBJ1-3; D gene uncertain. CDR3 length: 14 residues. V lost 3 bases, J lost 0 bases, and 9 bases lay in between. Germline CDR1 is GTSNPN and CDR2 is SVGIG (reference sequence). CDR3 in amino acids: CAWSWGGSGNTIYF. The CDR3 DNA follows: TGTGCCTGGAGCTGGGGAGGCTCTGGAAACACCATATATTTT.

The chain combines TRBV5-5 with TRBJ2-3; D may be TRBD1 (5 bases). This CDR3 has 15 amino acids. CDR1 is SGHKS and CDR2 is YYEKEE in the germline V gene (reference sequence). V was shortened by 0 bases and J by 0 bases, with 8 bases between the two germline ends. The CDR3 loop is CASSLVGASTDTQYF. The CDR3 nucleotides are TGTGCCAGCAGCTTGGTAGGGGCTAGCACAGATACGCAGTATTTT.

The rearrangement uses TRBV28 and TRBJ1-1; D is ambiguous. The CDR3 consists of 17 residues. Germline CDR1 is MDHEN and CDR2 is SYDVKM. V lost 6 bases, J lost 4 bases, and 24 bases lay in between. CDR3 region: CASRTQSRKSRGTEAFF. The CDR3 DNA follows: TGTGCCAGCAGGACGCAATCCCGAAAATCCCGCGGCACTGAAGCTTTCTTT.

The chain joins TRBV11-2 to TRBJ2-1, with D possibly TRBD2 on 6 matching bases. The CDR3 is 13 amino acids. V shed 5 bases and J shed 7 bases, with 12 bases lying between them. CDR1 and CDR2 from the germline V gene are SGHAT and FQNNGV. CDR3 loop: CASSPRSGNEQFF. CDR3 nucleotide sequence: TGTGCCAGCAGCCCAAGGAGCGGGAATGAGCAGTTCTTC. Together with reference TRBV11-2 and TRBJ2-1, the CDR3 gives the full variable domain: EAGVAQSPRYKIIEKRQSVAFWCNPISGHATLYWYQQILGQGPKLLIQFQNNGVVDDSQLPKDRFSAERLKGVDSTLKIQPAKLEDSAVYLCASSPRSGNEQFFGPGTRLTVL.

The CDR3 nucleotides are TGCGCCAGCAGCTCCTCGACAGGGGCAATCACTGAAGCTTTCTTT. Protein product: CASSSSTGAITEAFF. The chain employs TRBV5-1 and TRBJ1-1; 8 bases match TRBD1. This CDR3 comprises 15 residues. From germline, CDR1 is SGHRS and CDR2 YFSETQ. J lost 4 bases, V lost 3 bases, and 8 bases had no gene match. Based on the CDR3 plus reference TRBV5-1 and TRBJ1-1, the full variable domain is KAGVTQTPRYLIKTRGQQVTLSCSPISGHRSVSWYQQTPGQGLQFLFEYFSETQRNKGNFPGRFSGRQFSNSRSEMNVSTLELGDSALYLCASSSSTGAITEAFFGQGTRLTVV.

The chain recombines TRBV30 with TRBJ1-4, with D maybe TRBD1 (5 bases). CDR3 length equals 14 residues. The V gene lost 5 bases and the J gene lost 8 bases, with 18 bases spanning the gap. The germline V gene encodes CDR1 GTSNPN and CDR2 SVGIG (reference sequence). The CDR3 bases are TGTGCCTGGCAAACAGGTGGGGCAGGAGAAAAACTGTTTTTT. This codes for CAWQTGGAGEKLFF.